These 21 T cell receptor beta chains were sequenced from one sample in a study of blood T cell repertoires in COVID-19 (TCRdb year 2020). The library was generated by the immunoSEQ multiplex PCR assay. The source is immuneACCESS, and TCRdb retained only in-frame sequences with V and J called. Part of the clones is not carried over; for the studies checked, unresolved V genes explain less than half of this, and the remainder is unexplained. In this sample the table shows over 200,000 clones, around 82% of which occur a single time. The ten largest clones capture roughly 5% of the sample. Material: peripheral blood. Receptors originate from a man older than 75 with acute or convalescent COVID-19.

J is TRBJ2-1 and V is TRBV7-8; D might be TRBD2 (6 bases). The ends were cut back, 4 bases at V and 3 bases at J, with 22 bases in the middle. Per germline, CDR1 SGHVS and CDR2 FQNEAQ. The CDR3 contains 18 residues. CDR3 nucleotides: TGTGCCAGCAGCTCTACCTCACTCGGGCTAGCGCGCTACAATGAGCAGTTCTTC. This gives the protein CASSSTSLGLARYNEQFF. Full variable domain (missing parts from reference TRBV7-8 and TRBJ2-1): GAGVSQSPRYKVAKRGQDVALRCDPISGHVSLFWYQQALGQGPEFLTYFQNEAQLDKSGLPSDRFFAERPEGSVSTLKIQRTQQEDSAVYLCASSSTSLGLARYNEQFFGPGTRLTVL.

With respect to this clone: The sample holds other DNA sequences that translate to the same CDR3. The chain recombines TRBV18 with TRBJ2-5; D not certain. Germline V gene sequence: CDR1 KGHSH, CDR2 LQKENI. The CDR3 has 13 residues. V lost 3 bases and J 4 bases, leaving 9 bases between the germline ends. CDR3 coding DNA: TGTGCCAGCTCACCCCCAGGAAGAGAGACCCAGTACTTC. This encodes CASSPPGRETQYF. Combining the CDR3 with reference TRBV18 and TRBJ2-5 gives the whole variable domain NAGVMQNPRHLVRRRGQEARLRCSPMKGHSHVYWYRQLPEEGLKFMVYLQKENIIDESGMPKERFSAEFPKEGPSILRIQQVVRGDSAAYFCASSPPGRETQYFGPGTRLLVL.

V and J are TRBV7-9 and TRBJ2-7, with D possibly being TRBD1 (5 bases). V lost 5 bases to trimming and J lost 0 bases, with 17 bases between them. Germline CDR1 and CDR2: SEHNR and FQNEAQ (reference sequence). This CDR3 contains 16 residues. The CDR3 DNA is TGTGCCAGCAGCAATGACGCAGGGCCCCCCTCCTACGAGCAGTACTTC. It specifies CASSNDAGPPSYEQYF.

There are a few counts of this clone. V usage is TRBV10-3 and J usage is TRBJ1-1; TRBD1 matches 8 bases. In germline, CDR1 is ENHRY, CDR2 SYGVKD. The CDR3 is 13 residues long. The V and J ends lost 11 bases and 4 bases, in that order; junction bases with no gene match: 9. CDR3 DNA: TGTGCCGCCCGACAGGGGCCCAGCACTGAAGCTTTCTTT. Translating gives CAARQGPSTEAFF.

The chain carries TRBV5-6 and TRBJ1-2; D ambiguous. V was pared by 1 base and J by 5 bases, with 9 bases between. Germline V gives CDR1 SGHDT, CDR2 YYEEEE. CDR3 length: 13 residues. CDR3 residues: CASSLRGPYGYTF. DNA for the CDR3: TGTGCCAGCAGCTTGAGAGGGCCTTATGGCTACACCTTC.

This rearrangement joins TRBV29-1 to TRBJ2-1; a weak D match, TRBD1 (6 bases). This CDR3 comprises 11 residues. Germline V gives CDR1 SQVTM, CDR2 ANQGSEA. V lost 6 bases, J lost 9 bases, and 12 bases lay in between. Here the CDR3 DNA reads TGCAGCGTCGCAGGGGACGGTGAGCAGTTCTTC. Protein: CSVAGDGEQFF.

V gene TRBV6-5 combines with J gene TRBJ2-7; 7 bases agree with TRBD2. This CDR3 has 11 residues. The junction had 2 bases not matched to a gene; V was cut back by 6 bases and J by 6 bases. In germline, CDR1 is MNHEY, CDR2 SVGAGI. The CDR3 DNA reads TGTGCCAGCAGAACGGGGGGCGAGCAGTACTTC. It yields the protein CASRTGGEQYF.

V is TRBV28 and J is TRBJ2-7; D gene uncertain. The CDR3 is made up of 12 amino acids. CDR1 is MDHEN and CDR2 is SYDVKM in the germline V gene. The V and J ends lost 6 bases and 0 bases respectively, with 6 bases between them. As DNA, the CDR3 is TGTGCCAGCAGCCCGGTCTCCTACGAGCAGTACTTC. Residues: CASSPVSYEQYF.

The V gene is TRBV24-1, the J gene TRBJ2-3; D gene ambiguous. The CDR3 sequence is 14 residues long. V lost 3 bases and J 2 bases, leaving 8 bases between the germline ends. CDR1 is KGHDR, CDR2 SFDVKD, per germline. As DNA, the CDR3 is TGTGCCACCAGTGATCCCTTAGTCACAGATACGCAGTATTTT. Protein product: CATSDPLVTDTQYF.

CDR3 loop: CASRPTGGEAAFF. CDR3 DNA: TGTGCCAGCAGACCCACAGGGGGCGAGGCCGCTTTCTTT. This chain links TRBV2 with TRBJ1-1, with TRBD1 identical over 9 bases. CDR1 SNHLY and CDR2 FYNNEI come from the germline V gene. The CDR3 has 13 residues. The V segment lost 6 bases and the J segment 11 bases; nucleotides outside the gene matches: 10.

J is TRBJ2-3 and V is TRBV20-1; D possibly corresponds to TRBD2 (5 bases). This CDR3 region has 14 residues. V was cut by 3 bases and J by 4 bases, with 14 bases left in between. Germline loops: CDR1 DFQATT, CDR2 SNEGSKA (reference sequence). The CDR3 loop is CSASFRGVADTQYF. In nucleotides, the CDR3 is TGCAGTGCTAGTTTCCGGGGTGTCGCAGATACGCAGTATTTT.

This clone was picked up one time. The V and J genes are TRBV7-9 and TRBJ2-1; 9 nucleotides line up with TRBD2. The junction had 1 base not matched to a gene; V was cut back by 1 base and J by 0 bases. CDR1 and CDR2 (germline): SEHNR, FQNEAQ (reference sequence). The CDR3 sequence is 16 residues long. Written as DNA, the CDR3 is TGTGCCAGCAGCTTAGGCGGGAGGGGCTCCTACAATGAGCAGTTCTTC. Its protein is CASSLGGRGSYNEQFF.

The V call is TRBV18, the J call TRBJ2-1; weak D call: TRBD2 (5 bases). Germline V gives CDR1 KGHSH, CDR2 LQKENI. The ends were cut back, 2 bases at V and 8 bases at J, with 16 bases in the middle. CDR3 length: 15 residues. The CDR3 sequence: CASSPGLSDLDEQFF. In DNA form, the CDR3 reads TGTGCCAGCTCACCAGGACTCTCCGACCTCGATGAGCAGTTCTTC.

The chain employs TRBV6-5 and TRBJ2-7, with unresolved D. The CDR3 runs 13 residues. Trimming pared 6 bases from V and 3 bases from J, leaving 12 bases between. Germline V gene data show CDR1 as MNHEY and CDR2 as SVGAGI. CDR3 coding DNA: TGTGCCAGCAGGCCGTGGGCCGGCTACGAGCAGTACTTC. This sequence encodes CASRPWAGYEQYF.

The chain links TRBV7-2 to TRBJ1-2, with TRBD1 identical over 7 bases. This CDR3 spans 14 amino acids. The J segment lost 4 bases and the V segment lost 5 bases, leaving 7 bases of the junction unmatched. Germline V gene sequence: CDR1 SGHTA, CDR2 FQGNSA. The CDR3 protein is CASSPGQAFYGYTF. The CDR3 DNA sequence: TGTGCCAGCAGCCCTGGACAGGCCTTCTATGGCTACACCTTC. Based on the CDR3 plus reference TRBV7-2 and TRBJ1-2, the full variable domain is GAGVSQSPSNKVTEKGKDVELRCDPISGHTALYWYRQSLGQGLEFLIYFQGNSAPDKSGLPSDRFSAERTGGSVSTLTIQRTQQEDSAVYLCASSPGQAFYGYTFGSGTRLTVV.

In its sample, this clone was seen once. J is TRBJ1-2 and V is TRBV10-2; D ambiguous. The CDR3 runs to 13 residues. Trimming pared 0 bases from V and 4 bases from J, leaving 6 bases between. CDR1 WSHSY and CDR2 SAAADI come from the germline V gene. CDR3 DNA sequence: TGCGCCAGCAGTGAGTCGGGGAGCTATGGCTACACCTTC. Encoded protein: CASSESGSYGYTF.

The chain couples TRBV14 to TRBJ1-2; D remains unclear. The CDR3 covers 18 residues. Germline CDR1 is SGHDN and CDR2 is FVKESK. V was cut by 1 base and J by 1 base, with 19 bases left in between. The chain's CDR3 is CASSQGPSDSSGNYGYTF. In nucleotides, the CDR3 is TGTGCCAGCAGCCAAGGGCCAAGCGACTCCTCTGGTAACTATGGCTACACCTTC.

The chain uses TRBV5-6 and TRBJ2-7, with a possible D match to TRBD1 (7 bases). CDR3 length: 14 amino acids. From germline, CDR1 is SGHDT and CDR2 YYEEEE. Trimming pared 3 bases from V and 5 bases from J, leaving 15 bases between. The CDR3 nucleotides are TGTGCCAGCAGCTCGCCTGGAGGGGGCAACGAGCAGTACTTC. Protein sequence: CASSSPGGGNEQYF. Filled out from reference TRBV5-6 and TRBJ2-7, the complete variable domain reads DAGVTQSPTHLIKTRGQQVTLRCSPKSGHDTVSWYQQALGQGPQFIFQYYEEEERQRGNFPDRFSGHQFPNYSSELNVNALLLGDSALYLCASSSPGGGNEQYFGPGTRLTVT.

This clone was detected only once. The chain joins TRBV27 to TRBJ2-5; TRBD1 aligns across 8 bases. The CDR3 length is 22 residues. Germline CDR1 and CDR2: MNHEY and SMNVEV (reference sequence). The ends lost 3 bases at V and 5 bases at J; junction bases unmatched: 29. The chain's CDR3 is CASSFLRIGLTAQTNRGETQYF. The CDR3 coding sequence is TGTGCCAGCAGTTTTCTACGGATTGGTCTCACGGCGCAAACGAACAGGGGGGAGACCCAGTACTTC.

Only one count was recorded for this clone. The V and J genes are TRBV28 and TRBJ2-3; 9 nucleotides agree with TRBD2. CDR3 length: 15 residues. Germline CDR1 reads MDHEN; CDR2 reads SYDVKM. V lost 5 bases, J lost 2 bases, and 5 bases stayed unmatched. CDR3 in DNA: TGTGCCAGCAGTCCGGCGGGGGGGCCCACAGATACGCAGTATTTT. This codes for CASSPAGGPTDTQYF.

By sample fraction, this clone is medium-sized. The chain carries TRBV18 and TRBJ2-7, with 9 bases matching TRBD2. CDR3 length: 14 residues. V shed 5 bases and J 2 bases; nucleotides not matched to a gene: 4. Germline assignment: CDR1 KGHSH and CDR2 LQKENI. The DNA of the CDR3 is TGTGCCAGCTCAGCGACTAGCGGTACCTACGAGCAGTACTTC. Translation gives CASSATSGTYEQYF.